These 2 T cell receptor beta chains were all obtained from the same sample, sequenced in a study of blood T cells in healthy people across ages. Sample-barcoded 5' priming and a J-beta primer mix drove a second PCR of roughly 6 to 12 cycles. TCRdb processed the 5' RACE reads anew with MiXCR; each CDR3 protein has one entry. The sample shows 850,000 or so distinct CDR3 sequences, 29% of them seen only once. Specimen: blood. Receptors were obtained from a woman older than 75 in good health.

This clonotype was picked up many times. This chain joins TRBV7-9 and TRBJ1-1, with D uncertain. The CDR3 runs to 14 residues. Trimming took off 3 bases at V and 0 bases at J, with 8 bases between the two ends. The germline V gene has CDR1 SEHNR and CDR2 FQNEAQ (reference sequence). Here the CDR3 reads CASSLGYMNTEAFF. In DNA, the CDR3 is TGTGCCAGCAGCTTGGGATACATGAACACTGAAGCTTTCTTT.

In its sample, this clonotype was seen many times. V gene TRBV7-8 combines with J gene TRBJ1-6; TRBD1 matches 7 bases. Germline V gene data show CDR1 as SGHVS and CDR2 as FQNEAQ. This CDR3 is 13 amino acids long. After removal of 5 bases from V and 5 bases from J, the junction contained 0 bases not matched to a gene. CDR3 in amino acids: CASSGQDNSPLHF. Written as DNA, the CDR3 is TGTGCCAGCAGCGGACAGGATAATTCACCCCTCCACTTT.